This entry lists 10 T cell receptor beta chains sequenced from one sample in a study of T cell repertoires in cytomegalovirus infection. These TCRs' antigens remain unknown. A single record per CDR3 protein comes from TCRdb applying MiXCR to the reads. The sample consists of more than 50,000 distinct CDR3 sequences, about 33% of them appearing once. Sequencing input: PBMCs, sequenced either directly or after in vitro stimulation (not recorded which). All receptors derive from a human donor in good health (CMV status not recorded). Some clones in this sample may be carry-over from other donors' samples.

V and J are TRBV12-3 or TRBV12-4 and TRBJ2-3; D tentatively reads TRBD1 or TRBD2 (6 bases each). This CDR3 contains 13 residues. Trimming removed 3 bases from V and 4 bases from J, with 8 bases in between. The CDR3: CASSFGGPDTQYF. CDR3 nucleotides: TGTGCCAGCAGTTTCGGGGGCCCAGATACGCAGTATTTT.

This chain uses TRBV12-3 or TRBV12-4 with TRBJ1-2, with a possible D match to TRBD1 (5 bases). V lost 2 bases, J lost 5 bases, and 12 bases lay in between. There are 14 residues in the CDR3. CDR3 sequence (DNA): TGTGCCAGCAGTTTAAAGGGGCTGGTGTATGGCTACACCTTC. Translation gives CASSLKGLVYGYTF.

This rearrangement joins TRBV9 to TRBJ2-1, with unresolved D. The germline V and J ends were trimmed by 5 bases and 0 bases, with 3 bases remaining between them. Germline V lookup: CDR1 SGDLS, CDR2 YYNGEE. CDR3 length: 12 residues. CDR3 sequence reads: CASRSSYNEQFF. As DNA, the CDR3 is TGTGCCAGCAGAAGCTCCTACAATGAGCAGTTCTTC.

This clonotype turned up a few times. The chain joins TRBV20-1 to TRBJ2-5; D uncertain. This CDR3 has 15 residues. CDR1 and CDR2 (germline): DFQATT, SNEGSKA (reference sequence). Trimming shortened V by 6 bases and J by 0 bases, and 17 bases separated the two germline ends. CDR3 in DNA: TGCAGTGCGCGCTGGCCGGGCCAGTACCAAGAGACCCAGTACTTC. It translates to CSARWPGQYQETQYF.

This clonotype has at least ten counts. This chain joins TRBV4-3 and TRBJ2-7, with D possibly matching TRBD2 (5 bases). This CDR3 contains 15 residues. The V gene's germline CDR1 is LGHNA and CDR2 YSLEER. Between the trimmed V and J ends, which lost 2 bases and 7 bases, there was a span of 18 bases. The CDR3 here is CASSQTAEDYEEQYF. CDR3 nucleotides: TGCGCCAGCAGCCAAACAGCGGAAGATTACGAGGAGCAGTACTTC.

The chain couples TRBV2 to TRBJ1-1; possible D gene TRBD1, 5 bases. The germline gives CDR1 SNHLY, CDR2 FYNNEI. This CDR3 spans 13 amino acids. V lost 4 bases, J lost 5 bases, and 11 bases lay in between. The chain's CDR3 is CASSGDLGTEAFF. CDR3 coding DNA: TGTGCCAGCAGTGGGGACCTAGGAACTGAAGCTTTCTTT.

Judged by abundance, this clonotype is medium-sized (0.01 to 0.1%). The chain employs TRBV27 and TRBJ2-1, with 10 bases fitting TRBD2. The CDR3 has 16 residues. Germline CDR1 is MNHEY and CDR2 is SMNVEV (reference sequence). The V segment lost 5 bases and the J segment 6 bases; nucleotides outside the gene matches: 10. The CDR3 region is CASSTGRLAGANEQFF. Written as DNA, the CDR3 is TGTGCCAGCAGTACAGGGCGGCTAGCGGGAGCCAATGAGCAGTTCTTC.

The rearrangement uses TRBV7-2 and TRBJ2-7; a possible D gene is TRBD1 (6 bases). The CDR3 extends over 13 amino acids. V lost 3 bases to trimming and J lost 6 bases, with 12 bases between them. Germline V lookup: CDR1 SGHTA, CDR2 FQGNSA. The CDR3 sequence is CASSFHRQVEQYF. CDR3 in DNA: TGTGCCAGCAGCTTTCATCGACAGGTCGAGCAGTACTTC.

In this sample, this clonotype turned up a few times. The CDR3 loop is CASGDRRFLELFF. The CDR3 coding sequence is TGTGCCAGCGGGGACAGGCGATTCTTGGAGCTGTTTTTT. The rearrangement links TRBV7-6 to TRBJ2-2; 8 bases agree with TRBD1. The germline CDR1 and CDR2 sequences are SGHVS and FNYEAQ. The CDR3 extends over 13 amino acids. V was clipped by 8 bases and J by 10 bases; unmatched bases: 9.

This clonotype was recorded a few times. The genes are TRBV6-2 or TRBV6-3 and TRBJ2-3; 9 nucleotides match TRBD2. After removal of 0 bases from V and 4 bases from J, the junction contained 8 bases not matched to a gene. CDR1 is MNHEY, CDR2 SVGEGT, per germline. The CDR3 runs 17 residues. The CDR3, as DNA: TGTGCCAGCAGTTACTCGACCGGGACTAGCAACGCAGATACGCAGTATTTT. The encoded protein is CASSYSTGTSNADTQYF.